This T cell receptor beta chain was identified during a study of blood T cell repertoires in COVID-19. About the research overall: The United States, Italy and Spain were the sources of the acute and convalescent COVID-19 samples.

The protocol was immunoSEQ multiplex PCR, while the TCRdb copy is restricted to in-frame clones and leaves out a portion. The sample lists some 140,000 clones; about 72% were seen once. The TCR originated in a man between 60 and 75 years old who had recovered from COVID-19. Sequenced: peripheral blood.

CDR3 nucleotides: TGTGCCAGCTCACCACCGGCAGGACAGACCGATACGCAGTATTTT. Its protein is CASSPPAGQTDTQYF. The chain links TRBV18 to TRBJ2-3, with a possible D match to TRBD1 (6 bases). The V and J ends lost 0 bases and 6 bases respectively, with 13 bases between them. This CDR3 contains 15 residues. Germline loops: CDR1 KGHSH, CDR2 LQKENI.